A selection of T cell receptor beta chains follows, all from one sample in a study of molecular identifiers for immune sequencing clone quantification. TCRdb itself ran the PCR reads through MiXCR, one entry per CDR3 protein. The sample contains approximately 590,000 distinct CDR3 sequences, about 25% of which appear only once. Sequenced material: naive CD8+ T cells from blood, with Jurkat cell RNA spiked in. These receptors all come from a human donor in good health. Some libraries in this study had Jurkat cell RNA spiked in. Both conserved end residues are part of each CDR3. The D gene is left open where the match is weak. Expanded clones get a size class; other rows say once, few or many, or leave the size out.

TGTGCCAGCAGCCCATTCGCCAATGAGCAGTTCTTC	CASSPFANEQFF	-	TRBV7-6	-	TRBJ2-1
TGTGCCAGCAGCCAAGGCCTAGCGCCCACAGATACGCAGTATTTT	CASSQGLAPTDTQYF	many	TRBV4-2	-	TRBJ2-3
TGCAGTGCTAGACAGGACAGGGGGCTTACTGAAGCTTTCTTT	CSARQDRGLTEAFF	many	TRBV20-1	TRBD1	TRBJ1-1
TGTGCCAGCAGTCCAACAGGGTTTCCCTACGAGCAGTACTTC	CASSPTGFPYEQYF	many	TRBV6-5	-	TRBJ2-7
TGTGCCAGCAGCCAAGATCTGAACGCAGATACGCAGTATTTT	CASSQDLNADTQYF	-	TRBV14	-	TRBJ2-3
TGCAGTGCTAGAGGGACGGGAGGGCGGAACACCGGGGAGCTGTTTTTT	CSARGTGGRNTGELFF	-	TRBV20-1	TRBD2	TRBJ2-2
TGTGCCAGCTCATCCCCCGGGGGCGAACCCTACGAGCAGTACTTC	CASSSPGGEPYEQYF	-	TRBV18	-	TRBJ2-7
TGTGCCAGCAGCGGGCCGGACAGCAACTATGGCTACACCTTC	CASSGPDSNYGYTF	-	TRBV7-2	-	TRBJ1-2
TGTGCCAGCAGTTTCGGAGGGCTCGGGGAGAACACTGAAGCTTTCTTT	CASSFGGLGENTEAFF	few	TRBV12-3/TRBV12-4	-	TRBJ1-1
TGCGCCAGCAGCCCCCCTGGACAGCTCTACGAGCAGTACTTC	CASSPPGQLYEQYF	many	TRBV4-1	-	TRBJ2-7